Below, 10 T cell receptor beta chains from the same sample are listed, as sequenced in a study of T cell responses to AZD1222 COVID-19 vaccine. Only in-frame clones appear in the TCRdb table, and some are missing; sequencing was by immunoSEQ multiplex PCR. The data show about 100,000 clones, with about 87% seen just once and about 1.8% held by the top ten. Specimen: peripheral blood, collected on day 0 of AZD1222 vaccination. These receptor sequences come from an adult in good health.

This clone was seen a few times. V usage is TRBV4-1 and J usage is TRBJ2-1, with D tentatively TRBD1 or TRBD2 (5 bases each). V gave up 0 bases and J gave up 9 bases, with 9 bases separating them. Germline V gives CDR1 MGHRA, CDR2 YSYEKL. CDR3 length: 13 residues. The CDR3 nucleotides read TGCGCCAGCAGCCAAGACCCCGGGACTGAGCAGTTCTTC. Translating gives CASSQDPGTEQFF.

The chain has TRBV7-2 and TRBJ1-5; no clear D. The CDR3 is made up of 13 amino acids. Trimming pared 5 bases from V and 4 bases from J, leaving 9 bases between. The germline gives CDR1 SGHTA, CDR2 FQGNSA. CDR3 region: CASSRRYNQPQHF. The CDR3 bases are TGTGCCAGCAGCCGACGATATAATCAGCCCCAGCATTTT. The whole variable domain, remainder taken from reference TRBV7-2 and TRBJ1-5, is GAGVSQSPSNKVTEKGKDVELRCDPISGHTALYWYRQSLGQGLEFLIYFQGNSAPDKSGLPSDRFSAERTGGSVSTLTIQRTQQEDSAVYLCASSRRYNQPQHFGDGTRLSIL.

The CDR3 reads CASSWTGVPYEQYF. DNA for the CDR3: TGTGCCAGCAGTTGGACAGGGGTCCCCTACGAGCAGTACTTC. The chain is built from TRBV6-5 and TRBJ2-7, with 9 bases fitting TRBD1. V was clipped by 4 bases and J by 2 bases; unmatched bases: 3. The V gene's germline CDR1 is MNHEY and CDR2 SVGAGI. The CDR3 has 14 residues.

The chain joins TRBV11-2 to TRBJ2-5; 10 positions match TRBD2. Germline CDR1 SGHAT, CDR2 FQNNGV. V lost 5 bases, J lost 5 bases, and 14 bases stayed unmatched. CDR3 size: 17 residues. The CDR3 bases are TGTGCCAGCAGCCCCCGCTCTAGCGGGAGATTGGGGGAGACCCAGTACTTC. Translating gives CASSPRSSGRLGETQYF.

This clone occurred once. The sample has other DNA sequences that encode this CDR3 too. The chain recombines TRBV6-5 with TRBJ1-3, with 7 nucleotides matching TRBD1. Germline V gene sequence: CDR1 MNHEY, CDR2 SVGAGI. Trimming at V came to 4 bases and at J to 4 bases, leaving 4 bases not matched to a gene. CDR3 length equals 14 residues. As DNA, the CDR3 is TGTGCCAGCAGTTTTGACAGGGCCGGAAACACCATATATTTT. Its protein is CASSFDRAGNTIYF.

The chain recombines TRBV5-1 with TRBJ2-5, with D possibly called TRBD1 or TRBD2 (6 bases each). CDR3 size: 15 residues. Trimming took off 0 bases at V and 2 bases at J, with 11 bases between the two ends. Looked up from germline, CDR1 is SGHRS and CDR2 is YFSETQ. This CDR3 is CASSLAGALQETQYF. CDR3 coding DNA: TGCGCCAGCAGCTTGGCGGGGGCTCTGCAAGAGACCCAGTACTTC.

The genes are TRBV2 and TRBJ2-7, with 12 positions matching TRBD2. V was clipped by 6 bases and J by 3 bases; unmatched bases: 3. Germline-derived CDR1 and CDR2 are SNHLY and FYNNEI. The CDR3 consists of 14 residues. The CDR3 DNA reads TGTGCCAGCAGCGGACTAGCGGGGTTCTACGAGCAGTACTTC. Translation gives CASSGLAGFYEQYF.

The CDR3 sequence: CASSLGDTNEQYF. For the CDR3, the DNA is TGTGCCAGCAGTTTAGGGGACACCAACGAGCAGTACTTC. The chain couples TRBV12-3 or TRBV12-4 to TRBJ2-7; a possible D gene is TRBD1 (6 bases). Trimming left V 1 base short and J 5 bases short, with 9 bases between. The CDR3 runs 13 residues.

V and J are TRBV28 and TRBJ1-4; 7 nucleotides align to TRBD1. With V trimmed by 6 bases and J by 5 bases, 9 bases remained unmatched. The CDR3 has 15 residues. In germline, CDR1 is MDHEN, CDR2 SYDVKM. CDR3 in DNA: TGTGCCAGCAGGAGCCCGACAGGGATAAATGAAAAACTGTTTTTT. Its translation: CASRSPTGINEKLFF.

The genes are TRBV27 and TRBJ2-3; the D is unclear. Germline values: CDR1 MNHEY, CDR2 SMNVEV (reference sequence). The CDR3 spans 16 residues. V lost 5 bases and J 4 bases, leaving 19 bases between the germline ends. CDR3 amino acids: CASSPMLGMGSDTQYF. The DNA of the CDR3 is TGTGCCAGCAGTCCAATGTTAGGGATGGGCTCAGATACGCAGTATTTT.